There are a few counts of the clone carrying this TCR beta chain. The antigen remains undetermined. The CDR3 is made up of 14 amino acids. In germline, CDR1 is MNHEY, CDR2 SVGAGI. Trimming shortened V by 1 base and J by 5 bases, and 9 bases separated the two germline ends. Template-switching 5'RACE yielded the TCR cDNA; a universal primer site and UMIs were added in the process. TCRdb reprocessed the 5' RACE reads via MiXCR and lists one record per CDR3 protein. The sample records some 350,000 distinct CDR3 sequences, roughly 4.3% being singletons. The sample belongs to a study of T cells after yellow fever vaccination. Regarding the study as a whole: Among all clonotypes, a small share was observed in both CD4 and CD8 compartments. In FACS-sorted repertoires, abundant clonotypes from the bulk population could appear as contaminants.

V gene TRBV6-5 combines with J gene TRBJ2-1; unclear D gene. This clonotype originated in a man aged 18 to 30 who received the YFV17D yellow fever vaccine. The sample consisted of PBMCs, taken 5 days after the yellow fever booster vaccination. The CDR3, as DNA: TGTGCCAGCAGTTACTTACTGGGCGACAATGAGCAGTTCTTC. Translation gives CASSYLLGDNEQFF.